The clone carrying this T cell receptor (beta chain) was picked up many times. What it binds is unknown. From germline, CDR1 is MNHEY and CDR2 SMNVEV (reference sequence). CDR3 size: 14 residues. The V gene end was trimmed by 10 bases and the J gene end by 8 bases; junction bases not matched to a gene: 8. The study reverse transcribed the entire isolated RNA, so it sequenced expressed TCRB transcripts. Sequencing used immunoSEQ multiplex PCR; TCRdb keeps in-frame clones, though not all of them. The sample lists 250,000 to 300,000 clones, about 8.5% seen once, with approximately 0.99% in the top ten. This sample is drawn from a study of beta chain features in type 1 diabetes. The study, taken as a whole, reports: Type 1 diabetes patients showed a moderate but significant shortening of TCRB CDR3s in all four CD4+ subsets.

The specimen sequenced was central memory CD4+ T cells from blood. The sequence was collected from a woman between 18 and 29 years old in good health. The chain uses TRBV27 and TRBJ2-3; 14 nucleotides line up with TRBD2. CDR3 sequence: CATRPGLAGATQYF. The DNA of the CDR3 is TGTGCCACTCGACCGGGACTAGCGGGGGCTACGCAGTATTTT.